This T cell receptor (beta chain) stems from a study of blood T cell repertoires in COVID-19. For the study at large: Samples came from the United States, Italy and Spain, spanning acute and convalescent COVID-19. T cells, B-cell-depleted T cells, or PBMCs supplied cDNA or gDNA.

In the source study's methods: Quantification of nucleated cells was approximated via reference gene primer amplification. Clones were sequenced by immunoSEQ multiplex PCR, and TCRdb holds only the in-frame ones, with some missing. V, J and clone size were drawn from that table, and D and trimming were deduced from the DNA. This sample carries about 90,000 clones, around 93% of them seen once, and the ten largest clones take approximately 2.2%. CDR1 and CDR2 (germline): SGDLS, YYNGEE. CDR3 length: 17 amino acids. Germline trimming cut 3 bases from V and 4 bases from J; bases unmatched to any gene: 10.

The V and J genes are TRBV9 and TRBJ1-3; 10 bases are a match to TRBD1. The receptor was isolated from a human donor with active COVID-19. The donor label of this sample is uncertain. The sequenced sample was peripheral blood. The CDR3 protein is CASSANSGTGEGNTIYF. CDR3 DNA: TGTGCCAGCAGCGCAAATTCCGGGACAGGGGAAGGAAACACCATATATTTT.